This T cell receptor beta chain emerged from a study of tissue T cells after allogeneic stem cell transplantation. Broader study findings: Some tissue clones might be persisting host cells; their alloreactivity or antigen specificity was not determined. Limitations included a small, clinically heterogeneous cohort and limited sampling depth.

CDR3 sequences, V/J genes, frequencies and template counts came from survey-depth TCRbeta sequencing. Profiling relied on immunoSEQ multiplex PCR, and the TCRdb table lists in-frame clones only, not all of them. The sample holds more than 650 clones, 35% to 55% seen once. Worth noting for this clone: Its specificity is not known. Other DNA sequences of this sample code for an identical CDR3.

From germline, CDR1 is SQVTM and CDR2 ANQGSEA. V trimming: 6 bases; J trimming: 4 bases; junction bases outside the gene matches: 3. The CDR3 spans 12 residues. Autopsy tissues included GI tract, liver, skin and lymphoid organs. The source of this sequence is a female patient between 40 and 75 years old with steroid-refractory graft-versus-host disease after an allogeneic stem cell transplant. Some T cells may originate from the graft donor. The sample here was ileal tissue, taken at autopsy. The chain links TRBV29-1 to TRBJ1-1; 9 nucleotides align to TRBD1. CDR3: CSVGQGRTEAFF. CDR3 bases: TGCAGCGTGGGACAGGGACGCACTGAAGCTTTCTTT.